Listed below are T cell receptor beta chains from one sample, sequenced in a study of shared T cell receptors in the human thymus. Using immunoSEQ multiplex PCR, the repertoire was profiled, and TCRdb retains in-frame clones only, with some absent. The sample records roughly 500,000 clones, more than 75% being singletons. The sample was also reused in another study, on human thymus T cells.

What was sequenced was thymocytes. These receptors were obtained from a boy in the first two years of life with a congenital heart defect. CDR3s leave out the opening cysteine and the closing phenylalanine or tryptophan.

V: TRBV27; J: TRBJ1-5; CDR3: ASSSFSRGSQPQH
V: TRBV27; J: TRBJ2-1; CDR3: ASSLGLASSYNEQF
V: TRBV5-1; J: TRBJ2-1; CDR3: ASGASALSYNEQF
V: TRBV11-3; J: TRBJ2-7; CDR3: ASSLDWAYEQY
V: TRBV14; J: TRBJ1-1; CDR3: ASSQDGQGGTEAF
V: TRBV19; J: TRBJ2-1; CDR3: ASRGLAGEVQF
V: TRBV5-5; J: TRBJ2-7; CDR3: ASTPRGQTHEQY
V: TRBV7-9; J: TRBJ1-2; CDR3: ASSSQATGSGYGYT
V: TRBV4-2; J: TRBJ1-2; CDR3: ASSQDRDRANYGYT
V: TRBV5-4; J: TRBJ2-7; CDR3: ASSLANYEQY
V: TRBV27; J: TRBJ2-7; CDR3: ASSSTTGVRGPEQY
V: TRBV4-1; J: TRBJ2-5; CDR3: ASSRGLRETQY
V: TRBV10-1; J: TRBJ2-5; CDR3: ASSDPSREETQY
V: TRBV7-8; J: TRBJ2-2; CDR3: ASSLAGSANTGELF
V: TRBV27; J: TRBJ1-5; CDR3: ASSFYSNQPQH
V: TRBV7-9; J: TRBJ2-7; CDR3: ASSSPQGGVYEQY
V: TRBV28; J: TRBJ1-2; CDR3: ASSAHRDGYT
V: TRBV5-4; J: TRBJ2-3; CDR3: ASSLRTSSTDTQY
V: TRBV7-2; J: TRBJ2-3; CDR3: ASSLEIHRSTDTQY
V: TRBV13; J: TRBJ2-1; CDR3: ASSSRQGTNEQF
V: TRBV4-3; J: TRBJ2-7; CDR3: ASSQDPLTRGCKDEQY
V: TRBV30; J: TRBJ2-4; CDR3: AWSPALRQGSGDIQY
V: TRBV4-3; J: TRBJ2-7; CDR3: ASSHYWSKATNEQY
V: TRBV5-1; J: TRBJ1-1; CDR3: ASSYAGTGDTEAF